This T cell receptor (beta chain) was obtained from a study of Ad26.COV2.S vaccination and SARS-CoV-2 variants. Findings of the study overall: Whether participants received vaccine or placebo, their non-spike TCR breadth was similar.

Comments on this clone: Its cognate antigen is unknown.

Treatment of the sample: around 19 received Ad26.COV2.S at low or high dose, single or two shots; roughly 5 received placebo; per-sample allocation not given. Sampling was performed 63 days after the first vaccine or placebo injection. Produced via immunoSEQ multiplex PCR; TCRdb's table is partial and in-frame only. The sample yields 300,000 to 400,000 clones, roughly 90% seen once. Trimming pared 4 bases from V and 4 bases from J, leaving 16 bases between. Germline lookup yields CDR1 MNHEY and CDR2 SVGAGI. There are 15 residues in the CDR3. The sequencing used peripheral blood, collected in a trial of Ad26.COV2.S vaccine versus placebo. This TCR derives from a person between 18 and 60 years old who received the Ad26.COV2.S COVID-19 vaccine or a placebo. This sequence joins TRBV6-5 and TRBJ1-2, with no clear D. The chain's CDR3 is CASSFRSPLGYGYTF. DNA for the CDR3: TGTGCCAGCAGTTTCCGGTCCCCTTTGGGCTATGGCTACACCTTC.